The clone carrying this T cell receptor beta chain has a handful of counts. This sample is drawn from a study of human T cells and chemical hapten exposure. The CDR3 has 13 amino acids. Germline V gene lookup returns CDR1 DFQATT and CDR2 SNEGSKA (reference sequence). V was shortened by 6 bases and J by 3 bases, with 12 bases between the two germline ends. The time point is: patch test 2, 6 weeks after DPC sensitization. The sample's treatment: therapeutic diphenylcyclopropenone sensitization with weekly scalp DPC. Each CDR3 protein gets one entry after TCRdb re-called the RACE reads with MiXCR. Of about 40,000 distinct CDR3 sequences in the sample, about 3% were seen once.

Sequenced material: whole blood, taken in connection with sensitization to the hapten diphenylcyclopropenone (DPC). The sequence derives from a man aged 35-49 years with alopecia areata. Some clones in this sample may be carry-over from other donors' samples. This chain uses TRBV20-1 with TRBJ1-5; D may be TRBD1 (5 bases). The CDR3 DNA reads TGCAGTGCCTTCGGGGGGGTCAATCAGCCCCAGCATTTT. Protein product: CSAFGGVNQPQHF.